The 19 T cell receptor beta chains presented below share a single source sample, sequenced in a study of tumor-infiltrating lymphocytes in primary liver carcinoma. A primer in the constant region served to generate TCR beta cDNA from approximately 500 ng of total RNA. The TCR beta library was amplified through three nested multiplex PCR rounds in a modified ARM-PCR procedure. Researchers ran the first two PCR rounds for roughly 11 cycles each with TRBV1-TRBV30 forward primers and a C-beta reverse primer. TCRdb re-called the multiplex PCR reads through MiXCR, storing one row per CDR3 protein. Found here are fewer than 400,000 distinct CDR3 sequences, 50% to 75% of them singletons; the top ten hold approximately 17%. Blood RNA originated from unsorted whole blood, with germline DNA additionally extracted. The sample taken for sequencing was peripheral blood. These receptors all stem from a woman aged 25-40 years with primary liver carcinoma and hepatitis B virus infection.

Comments on this clonotype: The CDR3 carries no conserved terminal phenylalanine or tryptophan, so it likely arises from a read error. This chain uses TRBV7-8 with TRBJ1-5; D unclear. Germline V gene sequence: CDR1 SGHVS, CDR2 FQNEAQ. The CDR3 is 14 residues long. V was trimmed by 1 base and J by 3 bases, leaving 7 bases between them. The CDR3, as DNA: TGTGCCAGCAGCTTAGGACACACCAATCAGCCCCAGCATTTG. Translation gives CASSLGHTNQPQHL.

In regard to this clonotype: It may be a read error: a sequence one base away is much more abundant. The V and J genes are TRBV6-5 and TRBJ2-5; no clear D gene. The CDR3 is made up of 17 amino acids. Trimming left V 2 bases short and J 4 bases short, with 20 bases between. The germline V gene has CDR1 MNHEY and CDR2 SVGAGI. The CDR3: CASSYTRPGGSLETQYF. The DNA for the CDR3 is TGTGCCAGCAGTTACACAAGACCCGGCGGTAGTCTAGAGACCCAGTACTTC.

On this clonotype: Compared with germline, one end of the junction differs, possibly owing to a read error. The CDR3 nucleotides are TGCAGCGCTTGGGACTCTGGGGCCAACGTCCTAACTTTC. As protein: CSAWDSGANVLTF. The chain recombines TRBV29-1 with TRBJ2-6; possibly TRBD2 for D (6 bases). Germline V gene sequence: CDR1 SQVTM, CDR2 ANQGSEA. This CDR3 is built from 13 residues.

On this clonotype itself: A read error may be the cause here, since a much bigger clone is one base away. The rearrangement joins TRBV29-1 to TRBJ2-1; 7 bases line up with TRBD2. This CDR3 comprises 14 residues. Germline CDR1 SQVTM, CDR2 ANQGSEA. The CDR3 DNA is TGCAGCGCCACGACTAGCTCTCCCTACAGTGAGCAGTTCTTC. It specifies CSATTSSPYSEQFF.

A note on this clonotype: This sequence may be a read error, since a much larger clone differs from it by one base. This chain uses TRBV29-1 with TRBJ2-1; weak D call: TRBD2 (5 bases). The CDR3 is 12 residues long. Looked up from germline, CDR1 is SQVTM and CDR2 is ANQGSEA. The CDR3 DNA reads as TGCAGCGTTGACCTGGCGCCCTGGGAGCACTTCTTC. Protein: CSVDLAPWEHFF.

Comments on this clonotype: A much larger clone lies one base from this, so it may be a read error. The chain carries TRBV29-1 and TRBJ2-4, with D possibly being TRBD1 or TRBD2 (6 bases each). Germline V gives CDR1 SQVTM, CDR2 ANQGSEA. V was clipped by 5 bases and J by 12 bases, with 17 bases between them. The CDR3 length is 12 residues. CDR3 in DNA: TGCAGCGTTATGGGGGAGGACAGCGCTCAGTACTTC. Residues: CSVMGEDSAQYF.

A remark on this clonotype: A junction boundary mismatches the germline segment, possibly from a read error. This chain joins TRBV6-2 or TRBV6-3 and TRBJ2-7; D might be TRBD1 or TRBD2, each matching 6 bases. CDR3 length: 13 amino acids. Germline V gene data show CDR1 as MNHEY and CDR2 as SVGEGT. CDR3 residues: CANSRLGGSEQYF. CDR3 sequence (DNA): TGTGCCAACAGTCGACTAGGGGGGAGCGAGCAGTACTTC.

Only a few counts were recorded for this clonotype. A much larger clone differs by one base, so this may be a read error. This rearrangement joins TRBV29-1 to TRBJ2-7, with 8 positions matching TRBD1. The CDR3 contains 13 residues. The germline gives CDR1 SQVTM, CDR2 ANQGSEA. CDR3 coding DNA: TGCGGCGTTGAAGGGCAGGGGGCCGGGGAGCAGTACTTC. Amino acids: CGVEGQGAGEQYF.

The V gene is TRBV5-6, the J gene TRBJ1-4; the D is unclear. Germline V lookup: CDR1 SGHDT, CDR2 YYEEEE. The CDR3 totals 17 residues. Trimming shortened V by 4 bases and J by 0 bases, and 16 bases separated the two germline ends. CDR3 coding DNA: TGTGCCAGCAGCATAGTAGGAGGGAGTTCAACTAATGAAAAACTGTTTTTT. Translated: CASSIVGGSSTNEKLFF.

This clonotype was observed at least ten times. This chain connects TRBV6-2 or TRBV6-3 to TRBJ2-2; D not certain. The V end was cut by 6 bases, the J end by 5 bases, with 10 bases between. CDR1 and CDR2 from the germline V gene are MNHEY and SVGEGT. The CDR3 extends over 13 amino acids. CDR3 DNA: TGTGCCAGCAGCAATGGCCCTACCGGGGAGCTGTTTTTT. Protein: CASSNGPTGELFF.

The rearrangement joins TRBV12-3 or TRBV12-4 to TRBJ2-1; TRBD2 matches 11 bases. The CDR3 totals 14 residues. The junction had 4 bases not matched to a gene; V was cut back by 2 bases and J by 10 bases. Written as DNA, the CDR3 is TGTGCCAGCAGTTTACGTAGCGGGAGGGACGAGCAGTTCTTC. Translated: CASSLRSGRDEQFF.

The CDR3 is CASSLRLANQPQHF. In DNA, the CDR3 is TGTGCCAGCAGTTTAAGGTTGGCTAATCAGCCCCAGCATTTT. The chain couples TRBV28 to TRBJ1-5; no clear D. The CDR3 runs 14 residues. Trimming took off 2 bases at V and 4 bases at J, with 9 bases between the two ends. The germline gives CDR1 MDHEN, CDR2 SYDVKM.

Comments on this clonotype: Its ends do not fully match the called genes, so a read error is possible. The V call is TRBV4-3, the J call TRBJ1-3, with TRBD1 as a possible D gene (6 bases). The CDR3 extends over 14 amino acids. Germline V CDR1 and CDR2: LGHNA, YSLEER. The CDR3 spells CASGWGPKGNTTYF. CDR3 in DNA: TGCGCCAGCGGTTGGGGGCCGAAAGGAAACACCACATATTTT.

This clonotype came up once. The chain employs TRBV12-3 or TRBV12-4 and TRBJ1-5, with D maybe TRBD1 (5 bases). This CDR3 has 14 amino acids. V was trimmed by 6 bases and J by 1 base, leaving 10 bases between them. The CDR3 is CASRWGVSNQPQHF. The CDR3 DNA follows: TGTGCCAGCAGGTGGGGCGTGAGCAATCAGCCCCAGCATTTT.

This clonotype is a singleton in its sample. One end of the junction is discordant with germline, which a read error may explain. This rearrangement joins TRBV6-6 to TRBJ1-2; D remains ambiguous. CDR1 and CDR2 from the germline V gene are MNHNY and SVGAGI (reference sequence). The CDR3 spans 13 residues. CDR3 in amino acids: CVSSYEGTNGYTF. CDR3 sequence (DNA): TGTGTCAGCAGTTATGAGGGTACGAATGGCTACACCTTC.

This clonotype has only one observation. A read error may explain this, as a much larger clone is one base away. The V and J genes are TRBV29-1 and TRBJ1-2; 7 bases agree with TRBD1. Unmatched junction bases numbered 7, after V lost 0 bases and J lost 3 bases. The CDR3 consists of 15 residues. Germline CDR1 SQVTM, CDR2 ANQGSEA. The CDR3 nucleotides are TGCAGCGTTGAAGAATTCACAGGGGAATACTATGGCTACACCTTC. Translating it yields CSVEEFTGEYYGYTF.

Concerning this clonotype itself: One base away lies a much larger clone, so this may be a sequencing read error. The gene calls are TRBV6-5 and TRBJ2-1; the match to TRBD1 covers 8 bases. The CDR3 loop spans 15 amino acids. Germline CDR1 and CDR2: MNHEY and SVGAGI. The CDR3 DNA sequence: TGTGCCAGCAGTTACGGGGCAGGGGGCATCAATAAGCAGTTCTTC. Protein: CASSYGAGGINKQFF.

A remark on this clonotype: A much larger clone differs by one base, so this may be a read error. CDR3 loop: CSVEVTGCVPETQYF. CDR3 DNA: TGCAGCGTTGAAGTAACAGGGTGCGTTCCAGAGACCCAGTACTTC. The rearrangement links TRBV29-1 to TRBJ2-5; possibly TRBD1 for D (6 bases). This CDR3 is built from 15 residues. Between the trimmed V and J ends, which lost 1 base and 4 bases, there was a span of 16 bases. Germline V gives CDR1 SQVTM, CDR2 ANQGSEA.

This clonotype was observed many times. Its ends do not fully match the called genes, so a read error is possible. V and J are TRBV5-1 and TRBJ1-5; possibly TRBD1 for D (6 bases). CDR1 is SGHRS and CDR2 is YFSETQ in the germline V gene. CDR3 length equals 14 residues. The CDR3 protein is CASSLSGGNQPQHF. In DNA form, the CDR3 reads TGTGCCAGCAGCTTATCAGGGGGCAATCAGCCCCAGCATTTT.